This T cell receptor (beta chain) was captured by sequencing in a study of identical twins. Study-wide results and caveats: Within cord blood, abundant beta clonotypes carried fewer insertions, but memory repertoires showed no such trend.

This clonotype came up many times. The antigen remains undetermined. The authors used template switching to add a universal primer site and gave cDNA unique molecular identifiers. One entry per CDR3 protein results from TCRdb running MiXCR on the 5' RACE reads. Altogether nearly 650,000 distinct CDR3 sequences are present, around 7.4% being singletons, with the ten largest covering roughly 1.6%. Trimming at V came to 2 bases and at J to 0 bases, leaving 0 bases not matched to a gene. CDR3 size: 13 residues. Germline lookup yields CDR1 DFQATT and CDR2 SNEGSKA (reference sequence). These data are also associated with another study on yellow fever vaccine responses in identical twins. Turning to that study: Vaccine-induced T cell responses in twins were reportedly observed to appear partly convergent, partly personalized.

Sequencing was done on a sample of PBMCs. This sequence joins TRBV20-1 and TRBJ1-2; 7 bases agree with TRBD1. The receptor comes from a woman between 18 and 30 years old in good health. The CDR3 protein is CSARQGANYGYTF. Here the CDR3 DNA reads TGCAGTGCTAGACAGGGGGCTAACTATGGCTACACCTTC.